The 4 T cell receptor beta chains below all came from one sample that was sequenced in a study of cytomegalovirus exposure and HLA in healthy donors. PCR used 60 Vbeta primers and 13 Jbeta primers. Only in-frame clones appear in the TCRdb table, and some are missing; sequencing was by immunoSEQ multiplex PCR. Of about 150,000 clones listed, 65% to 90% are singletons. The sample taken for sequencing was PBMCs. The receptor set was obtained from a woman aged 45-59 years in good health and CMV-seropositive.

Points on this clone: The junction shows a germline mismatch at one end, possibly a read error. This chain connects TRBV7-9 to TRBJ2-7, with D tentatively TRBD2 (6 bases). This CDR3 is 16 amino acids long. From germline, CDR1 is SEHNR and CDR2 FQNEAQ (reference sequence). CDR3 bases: TGTTCCAGCAGCACCCCTAGGGGAGGTACTACCTACGAGCAGTACTTC. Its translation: CSSSTPRGGTTYEQYF. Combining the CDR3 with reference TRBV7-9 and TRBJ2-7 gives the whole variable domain DTGVSQNPRHKITKRGQNVTFRCDPISEHNRLYWYRQTLGQGPEFLTYFQNEAQLEKSRLLSDRFSAERPKGSFSTLEIQRTEQGDSAMYLCSSSTPRGGTTYEQYFGPGTRLTVT.

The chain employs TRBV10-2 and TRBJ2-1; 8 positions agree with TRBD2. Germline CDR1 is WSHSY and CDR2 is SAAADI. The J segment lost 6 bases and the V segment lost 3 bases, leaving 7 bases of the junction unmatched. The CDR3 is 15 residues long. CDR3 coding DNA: TGCGCCAGCAGTGATTCGTTCGGGGGGGGCAATGAGCAGTTCTTC. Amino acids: CASSDSFGGGNEQFF.

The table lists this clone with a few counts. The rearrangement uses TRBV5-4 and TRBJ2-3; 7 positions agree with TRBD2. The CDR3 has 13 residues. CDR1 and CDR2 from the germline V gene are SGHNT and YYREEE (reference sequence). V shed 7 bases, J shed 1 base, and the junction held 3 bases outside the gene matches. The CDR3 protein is CASGRDGTDTQYF. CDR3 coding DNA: TGTGCCAGCGGGAGGGACGGCACAGATACGCAGTATTTT.

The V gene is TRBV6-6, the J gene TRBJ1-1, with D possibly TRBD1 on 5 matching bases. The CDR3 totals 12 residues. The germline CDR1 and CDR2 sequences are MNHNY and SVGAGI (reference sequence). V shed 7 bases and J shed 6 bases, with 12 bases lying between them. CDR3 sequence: CASTLGGSEAFF. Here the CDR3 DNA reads TGTGCCAGCACCCTGGGGGGTTCTGAAGCTTTCTTT.